This T cell receptor (beta chain) stems from a study of graft-versus-host responses after intestinal transplantation. Profiling relied on immunoSEQ multiplex PCR, and the TCRdb table lists in-frame clones only, not all of them. This sample has about 60,000 clones, with about 89% found just once. The V end was cut by 4 bases, the J end by 2 bases, with 35 bases between. The CDR3 contains 22 residues. Germline CDR1 reads MDHEN; CDR2 reads SYDVKM. Intraepithelial and lamina propria lymphocytes were released after the graft tissue was processed. This specimen consisted of ileum tissue, obtained more than 350 days after transplant. The origin of this receptor is a human patient who received an intestinal transplant, so some T cells may come from the graft donor. The chain recombines TRBV28 with TRBJ1-2, with D tentatively TRBD1 (6 bases). For the CDR3, the DNA is TGTGCCAGCAGTTCCCCGGGAGCCACACTCGCACTATACAGGGCAAGGAACTATGGCTACACCTTC. Its translation is CASSSPGATLALYRARNYGYTF.